This TCR beta chain was observed in a study of cytomegalovirus exposure and HLA in healthy donors. Looking at the study overall: The roughly 670 first-cohort repertoires shared a platform with the 100 to 150 validation repertoires, as reported in a later analysis.

There are 13 residues in the CDR3. V dropped 3 bases and J dropped 4 bases, with 10 bases sitting between them. CDR1 and CDR2 from the germline V gene are WSHSY and SAAADI. This clone was observed a single time. The antigen is unknown. Broader study findings: Subsequent analysis showed first-cohort TCR clusters tending to co-occur in 120 validation repertoires. Cytomegalovirus-associated status was assigned to approximately 160 TCR beta chains. Most TCR sequences proved rare, with some public TCRs found in many donors.

Sequencing was performed with immunoSEQ multiplex PCR; in TCRdb, only in-frame clones are kept and a portion is missing. Altogether about 330,000 clones are present, around 90% being singletons, with the ten largest covering roughly 1.2%. This TCR was sampled from a woman in her thirties in good health and CMV-seropositive. The sequencing input was PBMCs. The genes are TRBV10-2 and TRBJ2-7; D remains unclear. CDR3 DNA sequence: TGCGCCAGCAGTGACCCCACCCCGTACGAGCAGTACTTC. Residues: CASSDPTPYEQYF.